The T cell receptor beta chain described here comes from a study of blood T cells in healthy people across ages. Trimming pared 4 bases from V and 8 bases from J, leaving 18 bases between. The V gene's germline CDR1 is LGHDT and CDR2 YNNKEL (reference sequence). The CDR3 runs to 15 residues. This clonotype was seen a few times. Through a sample-barcoded 5' primer and a J-beta primer mix, a second PCR was run for roughly 6 to 12 cycles. TCRdb itself ran the 5' RACE reads through MiXCR, one entry per CDR3 protein. The sample carries fewer than 700,000 distinct CDR3 sequences, about 43% recorded once. The receptor was isolated from a man at least 80 years old in good health. Sequencing was performed on blood. The chain has TRBV3-1 and TRBJ2-1; D could derive from TRBD1 or TRBD2 (5 bases each). CDR3 DNA: TGTGCCAGCAGCCGGGACGGGGCCCGAGTGGATGAGCAGTTCTTC. This translates into CASSRDGARVDEQFF.